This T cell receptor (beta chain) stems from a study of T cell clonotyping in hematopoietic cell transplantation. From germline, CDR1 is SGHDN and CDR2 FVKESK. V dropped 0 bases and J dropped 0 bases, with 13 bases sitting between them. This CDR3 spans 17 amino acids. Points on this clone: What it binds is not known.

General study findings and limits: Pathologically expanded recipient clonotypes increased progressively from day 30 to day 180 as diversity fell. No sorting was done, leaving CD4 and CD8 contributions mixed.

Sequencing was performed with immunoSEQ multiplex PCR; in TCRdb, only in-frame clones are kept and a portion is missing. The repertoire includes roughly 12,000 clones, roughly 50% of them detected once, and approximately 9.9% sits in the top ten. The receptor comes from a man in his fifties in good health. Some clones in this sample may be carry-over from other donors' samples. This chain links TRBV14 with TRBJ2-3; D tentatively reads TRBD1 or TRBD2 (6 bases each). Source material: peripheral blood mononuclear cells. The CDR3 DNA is TGTGCCAGCAGCCAAGATGCGGCGGGGACAAGCACAGATACGCAGTATTTT. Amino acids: CASSQDAAGTSTDTQYF.